A single count supports the clone carrying this T cell receptor (beta chain). It was with 60 Vbeta and 13 Jbeta primers that the PCR ran. Sequenced by immunoSEQ multiplex PCR; TCRdb stores in-frame clones only, minus some. The repertoire consists of 100,000 to 150,000 clones, with about 84% occurring once and the leading ten covering 0.95% to 1.5%. This entry comes from a study of cytomegalovirus exposure and HLA in healthy donors. As for the study in general: The Caucasian-associated ancestry cluster held 65% to 90% of 350 to 450 genotyped donors.

Germline lookup yields CDR1 KGHSH and CDR2 LQKENI. The V end lost 2 bases, the J end lost 1 base, and 8 bases lay between the germline ends. CDR3 size: 14 residues. J is TRBJ1-1 and V is TRBV18; a weak D match, TRBD1 (6 bases). The material sequenced was PBMCs. This TCR was recovered from a boy younger than 18 in good health and CMV-seronegative. In nucleotides, the CDR3 is TGTGCCAGCTCACCAACACAGGGGAACACTGAAGCTTTCTTT. This sequence encodes CASSPTQGNTEAFF.